Following are 8 T cell receptor beta chains from one sample sequenced in a study of blood T cells in healthy people across ages. A J-beta primer mix and a sample-barcoded 5' primer were used in a second PCR of roughly 7 to 12 cycles. MiXCR, run by TCRdb on the 5' RACE reads, gives a single entry per CDR3 protein. The sample contains about 1,500,000 distinct CDR3 sequences, approximately 42% of which appear only once. Sequenced material: blood. The origin of the receptors is a woman under 30 in good health.

This chain links TRBV10-1 with TRBJ2-3; D is perhaps TRBD2 (5 bases). The CDR3 totals 15 residues. CDR1 and CDR2 from the germline V gene are WNHNN and SYGVQD (reference sequence). The V gene lost 2 bases and the J gene lost 1 base, with 10 bases spanning the gap. The CDR3 is CASSEQSSGTDTQYF. CDR3 DNA sequence: TGCGCCAGCAGTGAGCAGAGTAGCGGCACAGATACGCAGTATTTT.

V is TRBV25-1 and J is TRBJ2-1; TRBD2 aligns across 13 bases. Germline CDR1 and CDR2: MGHDK and SYGVNS. This CDR3 has 20 residues. J lost 3 bases, V lost 3 bases, and 14 bases had no gene match. Here the CDR3 reads CASSDPPGTSGNTLYNEQFF. In nucleotides, the CDR3 is TGTGCCAGCAGTGACCCCCCCGGGACTAGCGGGAATACCCTCTACAATGAGCAGTTCTTC.

V gene TRBV30 combines with J gene TRBJ2-7, with 7 bases identical to TRBD1. The ends lost 1 base at V and 0 bases at J; junction bases unmatched: 3. The CDR3 loop spans 14 amino acids. Germline values: CDR1 GTSNPN, CDR2 SVGIG (reference sequence). CDR3 in DNA: TGTGCCTGGAGTGGAGACAGGGCCTCCTACGAGCAGTACTTC. Its protein product is CAWSGDRASYEQYF.

This sequence joins TRBV7-9 and TRBJ2-7; no definite D call. CDR1 and CDR2 (germline): SEHNR, FQNEAQ (reference sequence). Trimming took off 0 bases at V and 7 bases at J, with 16 bases between the two ends. The CDR3 is made up of 15 amino acids. In DNA, the CDR3 is TGTGCCAGCAGCTTAGCTGAGGCAGGTTCGAGGGAGCAGTACTTC. Protein sequence: CASSLAEAGSREQYF. Supplemented by reference TRBV7-9 and TRBJ2-7, the full variable domain reads DTGVSQNPRHKITKRGQNVTFRCDPISEHNRLYWYRQTLGQGPEFLTYFQNEAQLEKSRLLSDRFSAERPKGSFSTLEIQRTEQGDSAMYLCASSLAEAGSREQYFGPGTRLTVT.

This clonotype was seen a handful of times. The chain employs TRBV2 and TRBJ2-6; D may be TRBD1 (5 bases). The V and J ends lost 5 bases and 1 base respectively, with 9 bases between them. The CDR3 loop spans 15 amino acids. CDR1 and CDR2 from the germline V gene are SNHLY and FYNNEI. Here the CDR3 DNA reads TGTGCCAGCAGTCAGGACATATCTGGGGCCAACGTCCTGACTTTC. This encodes CASSQDISGANVLTF. The variable domain in full, completed from reference TRBV2 and TRBJ2-6, reads EPEVTQTPSHQVTQMGQEVILRCVPISNHLYFYWYRQILGQKVEFLVSFYNNEISEKSEIFDDQFSVERPDGSNFTLKIRSTKLEDSAMYFCASSQDISGANVLTFGAGSRLTVL.

This clonotype showed up just once. The chain uses TRBV7-2 and TRBJ2-3; D remains unclear. The CDR3 runs 13 residues. Deletions cut 8 bases from V and 2 bases from J, with 11 bases between. Germline V gene lookup returns CDR1 SGHTA and CDR2 FQGNSA. The CDR3 coding sequence is TGTGCCAGCGGCGGCCCGGTCACAGATACGCAGTATTTT. It codes for CASGGPVTDTQYF.

The CDR3 region has the DNA TGTGCCAGCAGCATCTCTGGACAATACGAGCAGTACTTC. It translates to CASSISGQYEQYF. This chain joins TRBV7-2 and TRBJ2-7; weak D call: TRBD1 (5 bases). CDR1 SGHTA and CDR2 FQGNSA come from the germline V gene. V was trimmed by 5 bases and J by 4 bases, leaving 12 bases between them. CDR3 size: 13 residues.

The chain uses TRBV7-2 and TRBJ2-1; no reliable D call. Trimming took 3 bases from V and 0 from J, leaving 9 bases between them. The CDR3 sequence is 15 residues long. Germline loops: CDR1 SGHTA, CDR2 FQGNSA. The CDR3 region has the DNA TGTGCCAGCAGCTTCGCCAACCCCTCCTACAATGAGCAGTTCTTC. It is translated as CASSFANPSYNEQFF.